The 5 T cell receptor beta chains listed next were all sequenced from one sample in a study of spatial heterogeneity in lung cancer. TCRdb recomputed calls from the 5' RACE reads with MiXCR, one row per CDR3 protein. The table shows a few thousand distinct CDR3 sequences, with 20% to 25% occurring only once. Time point described: sample taken at primary tumor resection. Sequencing of whole RNA from tumor, nontumor lung or frozen PBMC involved no sorting. Sequencing used normal lung tissue next to the tumor, obtained at surgery. These receptors were obtained from a female donor with early-stage non-small cell lung cancer.

This clonotype was counted between two and nine times. As an off-target read in a library built for alpha chains, this beta chain has a frequency of little significance. This sequence joins TRBV27 and TRBJ2-1; no reliable D call. The CDR3 totals 16 residues. Germline V lookup: CDR1 MNHEY, CDR2 SMNVEV (reference sequence). Trimming cost V 5 bases and J 0 bases, with 14 bases left between them. The CDR3 coding sequence is TGTGCCAGCAGTCCACGCCCCCCGAGCTCCTACAATGAGCAGTTCTTC. It encodes CASSPRPPSSYNEQFF.

This clonotype came up a few times. Because the library targeted alpha chains, this beta chain is an off-target read whose size means little. This sequence joins TRBV29-1 and TRBJ1-6; D may be TRBD1 (6 bases). Germline V CDR1 and CDR2: SQVTM, ANQGSEA. Trimming pared 5 bases from V and 10 bases from J, leaving 15 bases between. This CDR3 has 13 amino acids. CDR3 nucleotides: TGCAGCGTTCGGGCAGGGGAAGGCTCACCCCTCCACTTT. The encoded protein is CSVRAGEGSPLHF.

A remark on this clonotype: This beta chain lies outside the target of a library built for alpha chains; its clone size means little. This chain uses TRBV20-1 with TRBJ2-3, with D perhaps TRBD2 (5 bases). Germline V gene data show CDR1 as DFQATT and CDR2 as SNEGSKA (reference sequence). The length of the CDR3 is 14 residues. V lost 1 base and J 3 bases, leaving 11 bases between the germline ends. The CDR3 sequence: CSARVGGSTDTQYF. DNA for the CDR3: TGCAGTGCTAGAGTAGGAGGCAGTACAGATACGCAGTATTTT.

Remarks on this clonotype: Since the library was made to target alpha chains, this beta chain is a stray read and its abundance is not meaningful. CDR3 region: CASIPGQGRTEAFF. The CDR3, as DNA: TGTGCCAGCATCCCCGGACAGGGGAGGACTGAAGCTTTCTTT. The chain couples TRBV6-2 or TRBV6-3 to TRBJ1-1; 9 bases agree with TRBD1. The CDR3 loop spans 14 amino acids. CDR1 and CDR2 from the germline V gene are MNHEY and SVGEGT. With V trimmed by 7 bases and J by 5 bases, 8 bases remained unmatched.

This clonotype was observed a handful of times. This beta chain represents an off-target read in a library built for alpha chains; its size is of limited meaning. The chain joins TRBV2 to TRBJ2-1; 10 positions agree with TRBD2. V dropped 5 bases and J dropped 4; count of bases not matched to a gene: 11. The CDR3 contains 17 residues. CDR1 and CDR2 (germline): SNHLY, FYNNEI. The CDR3 sequence is CASSTHSGGLLYNEQFF. The CDR3 coding sequence is TGTGCCAGCAGTACCCATAGCGGGGGGCTCCTATACAATGAGCAGTTCTTC.